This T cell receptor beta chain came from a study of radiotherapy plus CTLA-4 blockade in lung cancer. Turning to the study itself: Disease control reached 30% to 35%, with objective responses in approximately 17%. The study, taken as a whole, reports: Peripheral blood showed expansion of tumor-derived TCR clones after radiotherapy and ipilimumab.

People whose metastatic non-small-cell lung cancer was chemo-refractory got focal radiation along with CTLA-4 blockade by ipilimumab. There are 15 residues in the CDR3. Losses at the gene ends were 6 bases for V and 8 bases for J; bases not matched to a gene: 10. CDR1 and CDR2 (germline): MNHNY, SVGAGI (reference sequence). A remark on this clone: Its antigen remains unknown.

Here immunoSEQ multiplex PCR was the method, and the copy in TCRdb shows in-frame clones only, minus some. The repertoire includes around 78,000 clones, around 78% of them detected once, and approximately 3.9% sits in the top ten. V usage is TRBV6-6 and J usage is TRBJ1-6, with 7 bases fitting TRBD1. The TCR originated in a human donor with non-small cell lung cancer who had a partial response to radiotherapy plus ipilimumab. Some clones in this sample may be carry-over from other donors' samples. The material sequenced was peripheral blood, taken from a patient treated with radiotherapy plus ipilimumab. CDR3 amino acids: CASSPLGTDHSPLHF. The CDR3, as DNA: TGTGCCAGCAGCCCCCTTGGGACAGACCATTCACCCCTCCACTTT.